This entry lists 4 T cell receptor beta chains sequenced from one sample in a study of blood T cell repertoires in COVID-19. Profiling relied on immunoSEQ multiplex PCR, and the TCRdb table lists in-frame clones only, not all of them. Among tens of thousands of clones listed, around 80% were seen once. Sequences were obtained from peripheral blood. The receptors were sampled from a woman older than 75 with acute or convalescent COVID-19.

The V gene is TRBV18, the J gene TRBJ1-2, with 7 bases aligning to TRBD1. There are 15 residues in the CDR3. The V segment lost 3 bases and the J segment 4 bases; nucleotides outside the gene matches: 8. Germline CDR1 KGHSH, CDR2 LQKENI. The CDR3 loop is CASSPLGGSSYGYTF. The DNA of the CDR3 is TGTGCCAGCTCACCGTTAGGGGGCTCCTCCTATGGCTACACCTTC.

This clone was found once. The CDR3 DNA is TGTGCCAGCAGCTTTTCCGGGGGGTCGGGAGGCTACACCTTC. Amino acids: CASSFSGGSGGYTF. V gene TRBV7-9 combines with J gene TRBJ1-2; D might be TRBD1 (5 bases). The CDR3 extends over 14 amino acids. CDR1 is SEHNR and CDR2 is FQNEAQ in the germline V gene (reference sequence). V lost 3 bases, J lost 8 bases, and 16 bases lay in between.

V and J are TRBV4-3 and TRBJ2-3; 8 nucleotides line up with TRBD1. CDR3 length: 16 amino acids. V shed 4 bases and J 1 base; nucleotides not matched to a gene: 7. Looked up from germline, CDR1 is LGHNA and CDR2 is YSLEER. This chain's CDR3 is CASSLNSGGGTDTQYF. The DNA of the CDR3 is TGCGCCAGCAGCCTAAATTCAGGGGGCGGCACAGATACGCAGTATTTT.

The chain uses TRBV9 and TRBJ2-1; 8 bases align to TRBD2. CDR1 and CDR2 (germline): SGDLS, YYNGEE. The CDR3 has 15 amino acids. V trimming: 0 bases; J trimming: 4 bases; junction bases outside the gene matches: 3. The CDR3 nucleotides are TGTGCCAGCAGCGTAGATAGCGGGGTGTACAATGAGCAGTTCTTC. It specifies CASSVDSGVYNEQFF.